These 15 T cell receptor beta chains originate from one sample sequenced in a study of T cell changes during pregnancy in multiple sclerosis. Produced via immunoSEQ multiplex PCR; TCRdb's table is partial and in-frame only. The sample carries roughly 69,000 clones, approximately 90% recorded once. Sequencing was performed on peripheral blood, taken after pregnancy. Receptors originate from a female donor with multiple sclerosis, enrolled in a pregnancy study.

This clone showed up just once. In DNA, the CDR3 is TGTGCCAGCAGCACCCAGCGGGAGTTAGCCGGGGAGCTGTTTTTT. Translation: CASSTQRELAGELFF. The chain recombines TRBV5-4 with TRBJ2-2; 8 bases align to TRBD2. CDR3 length: 15 amino acids. V lost 4 bases, J lost 6 bases, and 8 bases stayed unmatched. Germline-derived CDR1 and CDR2 are SGHNT and YYREEE (reference sequence). Together with reference TRBV5-4 and TRBJ2-2, the CDR3 gives the full variable domain: ETGVTQSPTHLIKTRGQQVTLRCSSQSGHNTVSWYQQALGQGPQFIFQYYREEENGRGNFPPRFSGLQFPNYSSELNVNALELDDSALYLCASSTQRELAGELFFGEGSRLTVL.

The chain combines TRBV28 with TRBJ2-1; 15 bases are shared with TRBD2. V gave up 2 bases and J gave up 4 bases; unmatched junction bases: 3. This CDR3 is 17 amino acids long. Germline values: CDR1 MDHEN, CDR2 SYDVKM. CDR3 loop: CASSLGLAGGQYNEQFF. The CDR3 nucleotides read TGTGCCAGCAGTTTAGGACTAGCGGGAGGGCAATACAATGAGCAGTTCTTC. Full variable domain (outside the CDR3, taken from reference TRBV28 and TRBJ2-1): DVKVTQSSRYLVKRTGEKVFLECVQDMDHENMFWYRQDPGLGLRLIYFSYDVKMKEKGDIPEGYSVSREKKERFSLILESASTNQTSMYLCASSLGLAGGQYNEQFFGPGTRLTVL.

The chain uses TRBV5-1 and TRBJ1-3, with 8 nucleotides matching TRBD1. CDR3 length: 15 residues. V shed 1 base, J shed 8 bases, and the junction held 8 bases outside the gene matches. The germline V gene has CDR1 SGHRS and CDR2 YFSETQ. CDR3 DNA: TGCGCCAGCAGCTTGTTAGCAGGGGGCGAGGACACCATATATTTT. This gives the protein CASSLLAGGEDTIYF.

V and J are TRBV5-8 and TRBJ1-5, with 7 bases identical to TRBD1. CDR3 size: 15 residues. CDR1 SGHTS and CDR2 YDEGEE come from the germline V gene. The trim removed 3 bases at V and 4 bases at J, leaving 7 bases unmatched. Here the CDR3 reads CASSSGQFQNQPQHF. CDR3 DNA: TGTGCCAGCAGCTCGGGACAGTTCCAGAATCAGCCCCAGCATTTT.

The V gene is TRBV10-3, the J gene TRBJ2-7; 10 nucleotides match TRBD2. Trimming cost V 10 bases and J 1 base; bases outside gene matches: 7. The CDR3 covers 14 residues. The V gene's germline CDR1 is ENHRY and CDR2 SYGVKD. This chain's CDR3 is CATERGLASYEQYF. The CDR3 DNA reads as TGTGCCACAGAGCGGGGACTAGCGTCCTACGAGCAGTACTTC.

The count of this clone is one. This sequence joins TRBV28 and TRBJ2-7; 11 bases match TRBD1. Trimming cost V 8 bases and J 6 bases; bases outside gene matches: 9. From germline, CDR1 is MDHEN and CDR2 SYDVKM. The CDR3 length is 14 residues. The CDR3 reads CASHIGTGGGEQYF. CDR3 sequence (DNA): TGTGCCAGCCACATAGGGACAGGGGGGGGCGAGCAGTACTTC.

The rearrangement joins TRBV4-1 to TRBJ2-1; 15 bases line up with TRBD2. Losses at the gene ends were 1 base for V and 10 bases for J; bases not matched to a gene: 2. CDR3 length: 15 amino acids. CDR1 MGHRA and CDR2 YSYEKL come from the germline V gene. DNA for the CDR3: TGCGCCAGCAGCCAAGGGGGACTAGCGGGAGGCGAGCAGTTCTTC. This encodes CASSQGGLAGGEQFF.

This chain connects TRBV28 to TRBJ1-1, with D perhaps matching TRBD1 (6 bases). The CDR3 spans 13 residues. Germline V lookup: CDR1 MDHEN, CDR2 SYDVKM. Trimming left V 1 base short and J 8 bases short, with 11 bases between. CDR3 sequence: CASSLSWTAEAFF. In nucleotides, the CDR3 is TGTGCCAGCAGTTTATCCTGGACAGCCGAAGCTTTCTTT.

The rearrangement joins TRBV10-3 to TRBJ2-5; 9 bases agree with TRBD1. Germline V lookup: CDR1 ENHRY, CDR2 SYGVKD. The CDR3 covers 16 residues. Trimming removed 0 bases from V and 5 bases from J; junction bases left unmatched: 7. The CDR3 region is CAISESMDRGWETQYF. CDR3 DNA sequence: TGTGCCATCAGTGAGTCTATGGACAGGGGTTGGGAGACCCAGTACTTC.

V usage is TRBV4-3 and J usage is TRBJ2-7; 11 bases match TRBD2. Germline V gives CDR1 LGHNA, CDR2 YSLEER. V lost 0 bases and J lost 7; bases outside the gene matches: 8. The CDR3 loop spans 16 amino acids. CDR3 nucleotide sequence: TGCGCCAGCAGCCAAGATGGAACTAGCGGGAGTGGTGAGCAGTACTTC. It encodes CASSQDGTSGSGEQYF.

The rearrangement uses TRBV6-6 and TRBJ2-1; D is possibly TRBD2 (5 bases). Trimming removed 5 bases at V and 7 bases at J, with 15 bases between. Germline CDR1 reads MNHNY; CDR2 reads SVGAGI (reference sequence). The CDR3 runs to 14 residues. CDR3 in DNA: TGTGCCAGCAGTGGAGGTAGGCATACGAATGAGCAGTTCTTC. Translated, it gives CASSGGRHTNEQFF.

This clone was found once. The rearrangement uses TRBV5-4 and TRBJ1-4; D gene ambiguous. CDR1 is SGHNT and CDR2 is YYREEE in the germline V gene (reference sequence). The CDR3 has 14 residues. Trimming left V 4 bases short and J 3 bases short, with 10 bases between. The CDR3 sequence: CASSPGGANEKLFF. The CDR3 DNA reads TGTGCCAGCAGCCCGGGTGGCGCTAATGAAAAACTGTTTTTT.

The chain joins TRBV28 to TRBJ2-2; TRBD1 agrees at 9 bases. Germline lookup yields CDR1 MDHEN and CDR2 SYDVKM. The CDR3 has 15 amino acids. V dropped 5 bases and J dropped 5; count of bases not matched to a gene: 6. CDR3 coding DNA: TGTGCCAGCAGTATCCGGGACAGGGATACCGGGGAGCTGTTTTTT. This sequence encodes CASSIRDRDTGELFF. The full variable domain, in which reference TRBV28 and TRBJ2-2 provide the parts outside the CDR3, is DVKVTQSSRYLVKRTGEKVFLECVQDMDHENMFWYRQDPGLGLRLIYFSYDVKMKEKGDIPEGYSVSREKKERFSLILESASTNQTSMYLCASSIRDRDTGELFFGEGSRLTVL.

This rearrangement joins TRBV30 to TRBJ2-7, with 10 bases identical to TRBD2. V was pared by 3 bases and J by 2 bases, with 4 bases of the junction left unmatched. CDR1 is GTSNPN, CDR2 SVGIG, per germline (reference sequence). The CDR3 totals 14 residues. The CDR3 reads CAWSGTSVAYEQYF. The CDR3 bases are TGTGCCTGGAGCGGGACTAGCGTCGCCTACGAGCAGTACTTC.

The chain employs TRBV18 and TRBJ2-1; TRBD1 matches 8 bases. The trim removed 6 bases at V and 6 bases at J, leaving 16 bases unmatched. The CDR3 runs to 17 residues. Germline-derived CDR1 and CDR2 are KGHSH and LQKENI. Here the CDR3 reads CASSRAYQGAGGNEQFF. The CDR3 coding sequence is TGTGCCAGCTCCCGCGCCTACCAGGGGGCGGGTGGCAATGAGCAGTTCTTC.